Listed below are T cell receptor beta chains from one sample, sequenced in a study of T cell responses to AZD1222 COVID-19 vaccine. Profiling relied on immunoSEQ multiplex PCR, and the TCRdb table lists in-frame clones only, not all of them. This repertoire shows 86,000 or so clones, under 95% found once; its top ten account for around 3%. The sample consisted of peripheral blood, taken on day 0 of AZD1222 vaccination. The source is an adult in good health. Both conserved end residues are part of each CDR3. The D gene is left open where the match is weak. Size is omitted from some rows. Given values are once, few, many or a class for expanded clones.

>-|TRBV7-9|TRBD1|TRBJ1-4
TGTGCCAGCAGCTGGACAGGGGGCGGGCGGATTGAAAAACTGTTTTTT
CASSWTGGGRIEKLFF
>-|TRBV2|TRBD1|TRBJ2-7
TGTGCCAGCACGGGCAGGGGGCACTACGAGCAGTACTTC
CASTGRGHYEQYF
>-|TRBV5-4|-|TRBJ1-1
TGTGCCAGCAGCCGAGCTCCCCCAAACACTGAAGCTTTCTTT
CASSRAPPNTEAFF
>-|TRBV24-1|-|TRBJ2-2
TGTGCCACCAGTGACCTACACGGCACCGGGGAGCTGTTTTTT
CATSDLHGTGELFF
>-|TRBV15|-|TRBJ2-7
TGTGCCACCAGCAGAGATAGGACACCACCCGAGCAGTACTTC
CATSRDRTPPEQYF
>-|TRBV7-9|TRBD2|TRBJ2-3
TGTGCCAGCAGCTTTAGACGGGAGGGACGATCTGGCACAGATACGCAGTATTTT
CASSFRREGRSGTDTQYF
>-|TRBV7-9|TRBD1|TRBJ2-7
TGTGCCAGCAGCTTAGTTTGGGCAGGGGGAATCTACGAGCAGTACTTC
CASSLVWAGGIYEQYF
>-|TRBV14|-|TRBJ2-7
TGTGCCAGCAGCCCCGGCTACGAGCAGTACTTC
CASSPGYEQYF
>-|TRBV19|-|TRBJ2-2
TGTGCCAGTAGTATTGGGCAGCCTGTGAACACCGGGGAGCTGTTTTTT
CASSIGQPVNTGELFF
>-|TRBV3-1/TRBV3-2|-|TRBJ1-3
TGTGCCAGCAGCCAAGTGGCGGGGGGTTGGACTGGAAACACCATATATTTT
CASSQVAGGWTGNTIYF
>-|TRBV2|-|TRBJ1-2
TGTGCCTGGTACGGCTATGGCTACACCTTC
CAWYGYGYTF
>-|TRBV6-5|-|TRBJ1-2
TGTGCCAGCAGTTACTCGTCAGGGTCCGGCTACACCTTC
CASSYSSGSGYTF
>-|TRBV9|-|TRBJ1-6
TGTGCCAGCAGCGTGGAGATTTACGCCAATTCACCCCTCCACTTT
CASSVEIYANSPLHF
>-|TRBV28|-|TRBJ2-7
TGTGCCAGCAGTAGGGCCGGGAGCTCCTACGAGCAGTACTTC
CASSRAGSSYEQYF
>-|TRBV19|-|TRBJ1-5
TGTGCCAGTAGTCGGGGGGGTAATCAGCCCCAGCATTTT
CASSRGGNQPQHF
>-|TRBV27|TRBD1|TRBJ1-2
TGTGCCAGCAGTGATGACAGGGGCTATGGCTACACCTTC
CASSDDRGYGYTF
>-|TRBV3-1/TRBV3-2|TRBD1|TRBJ1-6
TGTGCCAGCCGACAGGGTGGCCATAATTCACCCCTCCACTTT
CASRQGGHNSPLHF
>-|TRBV27|-|TRBJ2-4
TGTGCCAGCAGTCACCGGGACGGAGAAAACATTCAGTACTTC
CASSHRDGENIQYF
>-|TRBV4-1|TRBD2|TRBJ2-1
TGCGCCAGCAGCCAAGAACCGGGACTAGCGGCTACGCAGTTCTTC
CASSQEPGLAATQFF
>-|TRBV6-5|-|TRBJ1-5
TGTGCCAGCAGTTACGGGCAGGGCAAACAGCCCCAGCATTTT
CASSYGQGKQPQHF
>-|TRBV9|TRBD2|TRBJ2-5
TGTGCCAGCTCTGAGCGGGGGGGGACCCAGTACTTC
CASSERGGTQYF
>-|TRBV5-4|TRBD1|TRBJ1-5
TGTGCCAGCAGCTTACAGGGGGCTAATCAGCCCCAGCATTTT
CASSLQGANQPQHF
>-|TRBV19|-|TRBJ2-5
TGTGCCAGTAGTCCCCTGGGGCAAGAGACCCAGTACTTC
CASSPLGQETQYF
>-|TRBV27|TRBD1|TRBJ1-2
TGTGCCAGCAGTTTAGTCCGGGACAGGGACGGCTACACCTTC
CASSLVRDRDGYTF
>-|TRBV11-2|-|TRBJ1-4
TGTGCCAGCAGCTTTTCCTTGGGGGCTGGTGAAAAACTGTTTTTT
CASSFSLGAGEKLFF
>-|TRBV20-1|-|TRBJ2-7
TGCAGTGCTAGTTTAGCGTCCTGGGAGCAGTACTTC
CSASLASWEQYF
>-|TRBV28|-|TRBJ2-7
TGTGCCAGCACCCGATATCAAGCGGAAACCTACGAGCAGTACTTC
CASTRYQAETYEQYF
>-|TRBV11-2|-|TRBJ1-2
TGTGCCAGCAGCTTCGATAGCTATGGCTACACCTTC
CASSFDSYGYTF
>few|TRBV18|TRBD1|TRBJ1-6
TGTGCCAGCTCACCGGGCAGGGGGTCTACACCCCTCCACTTT
CASSPGRGSTPLHF
>few|TRBV14|-|TRBJ2-2
TGTGCCAGCAGCCTACAGTACGCCGGGGGCACCGGGGAGCTGTTTTTT
CASSLQYAGGTGELFF
>-|TRBV3-1/TRBV3-2|TRBD1|TRBJ1-1
TGTGCCAGCAGCCCTCGGGACAGGGGGGAAGCTTTCTTT
CASSPRDRGEAFF
>-|TRBV18|-|TRBJ1-6
TGTGCCAGCTCACCTTCGGGACCCCTCCACTTT
CASSPSGPLHF
>few|TRBV19|TRBD1|TRBJ1-5
TGTGCCAGTAGTATACCGGGACAGAGGAATCAGCCCCAGCATTTT
CASSIPGQRNQPQHF
>-|TRBV6-5|TRBD2|TRBJ2-3
TGTGCCAGCAGTAAAAGCGGGGGGGCGGGAGATACGCAGTATTTT
CASSKSGGAGDTQYF
>-|TRBV14|-|TRBJ1-1
TGTGCCAGCAACCGCAGAGTGAACACTGAAGCTTTCTTT
CASNRRVNTEAFF
>-|TRBV10-2|TRBD1|TRBJ1-2
TGCGCCAGCAGGGCCACGGACAGGACCGACTATGGCTACACCTTC
CASRATDRTDYGYTF
>-|TRBV7-9|-|TRBJ2-1
TGTGCCAGCAGCTTATCGGGAAATGAGCAGTTCTTC
CASSLSGNEQFF
>-|TRBV24-1|-|TRBJ1-1
TGTGCCACCAGTGGGCAGGGGAACACTGAAGCTTTCTTT
CATSGQGNTEAFF
>-|TRBV3-1/TRBV3-2|-|TRBJ1-1
TGTGCCAGCAGCCAAGGACTTCAGGGGCTGACTGAAGCTTTCTTT
CASSQGLQGLTEAFF
>-|TRBV1|-|TRBJ1-1
TGCACCAGGGGACAGCGGATGAACACTGAAGCTTTCTTT
CTRGQRMNTEAFF
>-|TRBV5-1|-|TRBJ1-2
TGCGCCAGCAGCTTGGCCGGGGTTACCTATGGCTACACCTTC
CASSLAGVTYGYTF
>-|TRBV28|-|TRBJ1-5
TGTGCCAGCAGTTCATATAGCCGGCAGCCGTATTCCAAGCAGCCCCAGCATTTT
CASSSYSRQPYSKQPQHF
>-|TRBV6-1|-|TRBJ1-1
TGTGCCAGCAGTGAATCCCCAAGTAGGGCAACTGAAGCTTTCTTT
CASSESPSRATEAFF
>-|TRBV6-5|-|TRBJ2-2
TGTGCCAGCAGTTACTCTGGGTCCAACACCGGGGAGCTGTTTTTT
CASSYSGSNTGELFF
>-|TRBV7-9|TRBD1|TRBJ1-6
TGTGCCAGCAGCCAAAGGGGGACAGCCAATTCACCCCTCCACTTT
CASSQRGTANSPLHF
>-|TRBV27|-|TRBJ2-7
TGTGCCAGCAAGGGCAGACCCTACGAGCAGTACTTC
CASKGRPYEQYF
>-|TRBV5-1|TRBD2|TRBJ2-2
TGCGCCAGCAGCCTAAGACTAGCGGGAGGCCTTGGTCGCCTCGGGGAGCTGTTTTTT
CASSLRLAGGLGRLGELFF
>once|TRBV7-3|-|TRBJ2-1
TGTGCCAGCAGCTTAAGCTCCCTAGCGATTGAGCAGTTCTTC
CASSLSSLAIEQFF
>-|TRBV25-1|TRBD2|TRBJ2-7
TGTGCCAGCAGCCGCACCCGGGGGGAGGACACCTACGAGCAGTACTTC
CASSRTRGEDTYEQYF
>once|TRBV2|-|TRBJ1-3
TGTGCCAGCAGTGAAGAGGCGAACTCTGGAAACACCATATATTTT
CASSEEANSGNTIYF
>-|TRBV10-3|TRBD1|TRBJ1-2
TGTGCCACCGCGGGGACAGAAATTAACTATGGCTACACCTTC
CATAGTEINYGYTF